This TCR beta chain was obtained from a study of blood T cell repertoires in COVID-19. Study as a whole: The samples span acute and convalescent COVID-19 from the United States, Italy and Spain. The analysed material was cDNA or gDNA that came from T cells, B-cell-depleted T cells, or PBMCs.

Original analysis: Amplification of reference gene primers was used by the study to estimate nucleated cell counts. Sequenced by immunoSEQ multiplex PCR; TCRdb stores in-frame clones only, minus some. V, J and clone size are those of that table, while D and trimming were read from the DNA. The sample includes 220,000 or so clones, about 83% seen only once; the top ten take 5.5% to 7.5%. This CDR3 region has 14 residues. The germline V gene has CDR1 MDHEN and CDR2 SYDVKM. The V end lost 5 bases, the J end lost 2 bases, and 12 bases lay between the germline ends. The sample holds a few counts of this clone.

This receptor was identified in a woman aged 40 to 49 who had recovered from COVID-19. The sequencing input was PBMCs or T cells enriched from blood (not recorded which). The chain couples TRBV28 to TRBJ1-1; D might be TRBD1 (5 bases). The CDR3 DNA is TGTGCCAGCAGTGCGAGGGACTCTAACACTGAAGCTTTCTTT. Translated, it gives CASSARDSNTEAFF.